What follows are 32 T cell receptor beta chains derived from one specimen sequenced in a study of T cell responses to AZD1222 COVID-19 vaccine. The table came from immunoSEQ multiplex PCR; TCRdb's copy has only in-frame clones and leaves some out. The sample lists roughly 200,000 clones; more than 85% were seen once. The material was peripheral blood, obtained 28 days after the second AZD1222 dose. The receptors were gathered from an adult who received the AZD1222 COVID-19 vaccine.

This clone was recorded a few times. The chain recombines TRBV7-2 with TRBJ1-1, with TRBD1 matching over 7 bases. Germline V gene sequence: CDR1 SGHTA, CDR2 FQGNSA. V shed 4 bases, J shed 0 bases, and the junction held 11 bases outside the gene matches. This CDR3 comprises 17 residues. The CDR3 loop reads CASSYRRGRSMNTEAFF. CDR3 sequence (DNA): TGTGCCAGCAGCTATAGGAGGGGGCGAAGCATGAACACTGAAGCTTTCTTT. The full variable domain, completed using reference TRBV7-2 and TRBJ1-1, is GAGVSQSPSNKVTEKGKDVELRCDPISGHTALYWYRQSLGQGLEFLIYFQGNSAPDKSGLPSDRFSAERTGGSVSTLTIQRTQQEDSAVYLCASSYRRGRSMNTEAFFGQGTRLTVV.

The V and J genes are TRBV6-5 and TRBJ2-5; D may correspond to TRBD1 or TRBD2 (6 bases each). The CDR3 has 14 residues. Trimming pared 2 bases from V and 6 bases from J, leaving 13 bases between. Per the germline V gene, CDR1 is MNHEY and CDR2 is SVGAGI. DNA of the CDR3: TGTGCCAGCAGTTACGAGGGGGGAGCGAAGACCCAGTACTTC. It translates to CASSYEGGAKTQYF.

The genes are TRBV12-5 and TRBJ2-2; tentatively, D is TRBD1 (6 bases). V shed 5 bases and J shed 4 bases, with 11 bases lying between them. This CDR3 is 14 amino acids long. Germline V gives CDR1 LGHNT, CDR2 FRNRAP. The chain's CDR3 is CASGPGVGTGELFF. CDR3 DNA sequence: TGTGCTAGTGGTCCAGGGGTGGGCACCGGGGAGCTGTTTTTT.

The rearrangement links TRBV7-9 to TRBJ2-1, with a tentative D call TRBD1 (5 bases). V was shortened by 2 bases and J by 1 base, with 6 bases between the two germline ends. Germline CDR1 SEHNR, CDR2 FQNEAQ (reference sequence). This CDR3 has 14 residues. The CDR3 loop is CASSLRGSYNEQFF. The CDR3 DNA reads TGTGCCAGCAGCTTAAGGGGTTCCTACAATGAGCAGTTCTTC.

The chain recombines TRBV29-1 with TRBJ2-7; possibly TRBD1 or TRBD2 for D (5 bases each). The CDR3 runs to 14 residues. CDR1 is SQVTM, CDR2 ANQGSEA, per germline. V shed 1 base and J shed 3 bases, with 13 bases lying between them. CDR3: CSVEVGDLGYEQYF. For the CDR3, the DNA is TGCAGCGTTGAAGTAGGGGACCTAGGCTACGAGCAGTACTTC.

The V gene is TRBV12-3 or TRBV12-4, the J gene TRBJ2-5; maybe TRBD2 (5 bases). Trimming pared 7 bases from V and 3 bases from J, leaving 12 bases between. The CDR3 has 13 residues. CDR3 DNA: TGTGCCAGCAAGCGGTCTCCCGAAGAGACCCAGTACTTC. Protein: CASKRSPEETQYF.

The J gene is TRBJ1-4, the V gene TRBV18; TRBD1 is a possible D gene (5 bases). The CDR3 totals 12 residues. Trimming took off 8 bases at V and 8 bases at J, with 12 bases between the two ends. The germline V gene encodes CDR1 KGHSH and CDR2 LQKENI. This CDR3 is CASGGGEEKLFF. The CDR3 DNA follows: TGTGCCAGCGGGGGAGGTGAAGAAAAACTGTTTTTT.

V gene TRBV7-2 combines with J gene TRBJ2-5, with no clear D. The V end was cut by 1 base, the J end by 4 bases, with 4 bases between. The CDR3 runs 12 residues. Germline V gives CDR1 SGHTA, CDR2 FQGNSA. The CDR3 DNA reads TGTGCCAGCAGCTTAGGACCAGAGACCCAGTACTTC. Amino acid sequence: CASSLGPETQYF.

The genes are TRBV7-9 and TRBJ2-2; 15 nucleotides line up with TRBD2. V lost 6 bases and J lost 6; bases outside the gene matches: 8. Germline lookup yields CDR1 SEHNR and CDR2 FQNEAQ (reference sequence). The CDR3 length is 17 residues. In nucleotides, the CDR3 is TGTGCCAGCAGAGTCGGGACTAGCGGGAGGTTCCCCGGGGAGCTGTTTTTT. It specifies CASRVGTSGRFPGELFF.

The CDR3 loop reads CASSPTAQGAPGANVLTF. The CDR3 DNA reads TGTGCCAGCTCACCCACCGCCCAGGGGGCGCCCGGGGCCAACGTCCTGACTTTC. V and J are TRBV18 and TRBJ2-6; TRBD1 aligns across 8 bases. The trim removed 3 bases at V and 4 bases at J, leaving 11 bases unmatched. CDR3 length: 18 residues. Germline lookup yields CDR1 KGHSH and CDR2 LQKENI.

The DNA for the CDR3 is TGTGCCAGCAGCTCCGGGACTAGCGTATACAATGAGCAGTTCTTC. Protein sequence: CASSSGTSVYNEQFF. V and J are TRBV7-6 and TRBJ2-1, with 10 bases matching TRBD2. The germline V gene has CDR1 SGHVS and CDR2 FNYEAQ. This CDR3 is 15 amino acids long. V shed 4 bases and J 4 bases; nucleotides not matched to a gene: 4.

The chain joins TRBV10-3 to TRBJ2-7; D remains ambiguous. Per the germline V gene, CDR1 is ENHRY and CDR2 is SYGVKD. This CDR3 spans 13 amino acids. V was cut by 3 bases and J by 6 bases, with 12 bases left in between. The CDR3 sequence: CAISDRTPGEQYF. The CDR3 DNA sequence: TGTGCCATCAGTGATAGGACCCCGGGCGAGCAGTACTTC.

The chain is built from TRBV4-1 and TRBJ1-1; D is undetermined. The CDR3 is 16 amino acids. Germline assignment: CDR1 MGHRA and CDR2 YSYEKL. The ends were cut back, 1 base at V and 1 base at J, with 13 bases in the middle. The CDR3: CASSQGVPPKNTEAFF. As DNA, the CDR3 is TGCGCCAGCAGCCAAGGGGTGCCACCAAAGAACACTGAAGCTTTCTTT.

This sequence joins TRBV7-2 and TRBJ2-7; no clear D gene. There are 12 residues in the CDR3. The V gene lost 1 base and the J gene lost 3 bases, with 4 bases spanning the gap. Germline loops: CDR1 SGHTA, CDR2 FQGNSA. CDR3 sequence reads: CASSLGRYEQYF. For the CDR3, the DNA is TGTGCCAGCAGCTTAGGCCGCTACGAGCAGTACTTC.

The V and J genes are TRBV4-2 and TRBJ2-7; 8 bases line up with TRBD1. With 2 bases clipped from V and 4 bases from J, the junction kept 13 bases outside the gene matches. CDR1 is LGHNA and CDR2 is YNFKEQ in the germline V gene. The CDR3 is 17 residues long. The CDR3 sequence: CASSQNLGGQVRYEQYF. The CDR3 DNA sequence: TGTGCCAGCAGCCAAAACTTAGGGGGACAGGTGAGATACGAGCAGTACTTC.

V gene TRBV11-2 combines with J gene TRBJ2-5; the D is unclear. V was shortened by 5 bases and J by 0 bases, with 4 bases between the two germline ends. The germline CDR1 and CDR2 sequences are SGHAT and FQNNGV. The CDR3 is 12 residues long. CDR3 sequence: CASSAYQETQYF. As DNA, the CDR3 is TGTGCCAGCAGCGCGTACCAAGAGACCCAGTACTTC.

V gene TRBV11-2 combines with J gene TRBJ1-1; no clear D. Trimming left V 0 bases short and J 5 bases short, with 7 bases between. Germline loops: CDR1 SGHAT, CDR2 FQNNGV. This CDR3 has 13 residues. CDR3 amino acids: CASSLDPGTEAFF. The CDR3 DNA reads TGTGCCAGCAGCTTAGATCCCGGAACTGAAGCTTTCTTT.

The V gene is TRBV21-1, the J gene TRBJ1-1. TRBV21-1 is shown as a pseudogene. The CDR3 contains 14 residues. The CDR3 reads CASSPRGGFTEAFF. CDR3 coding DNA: TGTGCCAGCAGCCCCCGGGGGGGATTCACTGAAGCTTTCTTT.

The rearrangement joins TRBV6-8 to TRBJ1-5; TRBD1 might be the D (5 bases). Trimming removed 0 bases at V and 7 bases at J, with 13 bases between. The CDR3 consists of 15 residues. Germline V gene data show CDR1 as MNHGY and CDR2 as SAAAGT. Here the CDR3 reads CASSYSGGTGQPQHF. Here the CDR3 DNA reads TGTGCCAGCAGTTACTCCGGGGGAACGGGGCAGCCCCAGCATTTT.

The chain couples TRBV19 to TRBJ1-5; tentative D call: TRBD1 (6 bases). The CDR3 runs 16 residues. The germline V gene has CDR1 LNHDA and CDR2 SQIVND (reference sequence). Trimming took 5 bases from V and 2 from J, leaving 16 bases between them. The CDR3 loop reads CASSPQGRRRNQPQHF. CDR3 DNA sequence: TGTGCCAGTAGTCCCCAGGGGAGAAGGCGCAATCAGCCCCAGCATTTT.

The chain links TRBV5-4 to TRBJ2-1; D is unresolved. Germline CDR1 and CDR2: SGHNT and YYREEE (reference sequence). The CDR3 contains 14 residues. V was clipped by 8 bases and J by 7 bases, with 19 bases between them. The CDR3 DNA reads TGTGCCAGGTCGAACAGAGAGGTGGGGAATGAGCAGTTCTTC. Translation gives CARSNREVGNEQFF.

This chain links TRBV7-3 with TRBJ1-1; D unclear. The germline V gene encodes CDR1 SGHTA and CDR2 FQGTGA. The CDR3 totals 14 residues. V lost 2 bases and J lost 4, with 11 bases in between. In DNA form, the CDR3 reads TGTGCCAGCAGCTTAGAAAGGGTTAGCACTGAAGCTTTCTTT. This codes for CASSLERVSTEAFF.

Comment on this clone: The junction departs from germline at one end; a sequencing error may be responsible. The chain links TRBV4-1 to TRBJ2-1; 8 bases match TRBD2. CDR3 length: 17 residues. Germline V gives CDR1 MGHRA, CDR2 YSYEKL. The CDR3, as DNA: TGCGCCAGCAGCAAAGAGGGTTCGAGCGGGGGATTAAATGAGCAGTTCTTC. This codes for CASSKEGSSGGLNEQFF.

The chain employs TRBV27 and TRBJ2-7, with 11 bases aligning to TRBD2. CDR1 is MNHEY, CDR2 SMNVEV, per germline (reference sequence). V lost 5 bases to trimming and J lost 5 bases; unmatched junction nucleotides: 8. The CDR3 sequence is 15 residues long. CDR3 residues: CASSHLAGGTHEQYF. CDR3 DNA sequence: TGTGCCAGCAGTCACTTAGCGGGAGGGACCCACGAGCAGTACTTC.

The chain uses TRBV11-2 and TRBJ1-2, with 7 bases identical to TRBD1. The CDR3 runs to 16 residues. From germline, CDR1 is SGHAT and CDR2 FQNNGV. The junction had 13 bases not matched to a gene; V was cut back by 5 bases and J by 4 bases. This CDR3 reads CASSGRRGQIGYGYTF. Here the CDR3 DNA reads TGTGCCAGCAGCGGACGTAGGGGACAGATCGGCTATGGCTACACCTTC.

CDR3 coding DNA: TGTGCCAGCTCACCTTCAGGACACCCAAACTATGGCTACACCTTC. This translates into CASSPSGHPNYGYTF. This chain joins TRBV18 and TRBJ1-2; D possibly corresponds to TRBD1 (5 bases). This CDR3 spans 15 amino acids. Germline V gives CDR1 KGHSH, CDR2 LQKENI. The V end was cut by 3 bases, the J end by 2 bases, with 13 bases between. The complete variable domain, with remaining parts taken from reference TRBV18 and TRBJ1-2, reads NAGVMQNPRHLVRRRGQEARLRCSPMKGHSHVYWYRQLPEEGLKFMVYLQKENIIDESGMPKERFSAEFPKEGPSILRIQQVVRGDSAAYFCASSPSGHPNYGYTFGSGTRLTVV.

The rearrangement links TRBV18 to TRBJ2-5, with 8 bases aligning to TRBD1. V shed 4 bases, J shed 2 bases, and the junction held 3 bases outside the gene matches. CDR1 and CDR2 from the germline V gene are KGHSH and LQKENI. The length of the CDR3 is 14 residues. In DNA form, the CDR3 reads TGTGCCAGCTCACGACGGACAGGGCAAGAGACCCAGTACTTC. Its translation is CASSRRTGQETQYF.

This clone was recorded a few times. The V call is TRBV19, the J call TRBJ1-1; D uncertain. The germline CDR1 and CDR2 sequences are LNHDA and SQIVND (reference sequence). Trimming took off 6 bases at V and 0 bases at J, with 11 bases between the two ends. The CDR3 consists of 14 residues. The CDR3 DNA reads TGTGCCAGTAGCTACGGGGTCATGAACACTGAAGCTTTCTTT. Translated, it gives CASSYGVMNTEAFF. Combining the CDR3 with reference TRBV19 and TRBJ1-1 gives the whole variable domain DGGITQSPKYLFRKEGQNVTLSCEQNLNHDAMYWYRQDPGQGLRLIYYSQIVNDFQKGDIAEGYSVSREKKESFPLTVTSAQKNPTAFYLCASSYGVMNTEAFFGQGTRLTVV.

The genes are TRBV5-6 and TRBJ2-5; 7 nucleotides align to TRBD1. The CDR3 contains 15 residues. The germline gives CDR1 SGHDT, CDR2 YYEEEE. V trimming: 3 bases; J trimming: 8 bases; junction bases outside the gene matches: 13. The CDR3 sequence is CASSSRTGRMDTQYF. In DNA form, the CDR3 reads TGTGCCAGCAGCTCCCGGACAGGCCGCATGGACACCCAGTACTTC. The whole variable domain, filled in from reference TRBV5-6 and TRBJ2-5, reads DAGVTQSPTHLIKTRGQQVTLRCSPKSGHDTVSWYQQALGQGPQFIFQYYEEEERQRGNFPDRFSGHQFPNYSSELNVNALLLGDSALYLCASSSRTGRMDTQYFGPGTRLLVL.

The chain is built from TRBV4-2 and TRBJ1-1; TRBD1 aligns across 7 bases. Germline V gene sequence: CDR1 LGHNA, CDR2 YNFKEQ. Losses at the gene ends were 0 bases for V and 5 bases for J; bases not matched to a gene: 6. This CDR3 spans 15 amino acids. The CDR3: CASSQDDRVYTEAFF. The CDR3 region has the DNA TGTGCCAGCAGCCAAGACGACAGGGTTTATACTGAAGCTTTCTTT.

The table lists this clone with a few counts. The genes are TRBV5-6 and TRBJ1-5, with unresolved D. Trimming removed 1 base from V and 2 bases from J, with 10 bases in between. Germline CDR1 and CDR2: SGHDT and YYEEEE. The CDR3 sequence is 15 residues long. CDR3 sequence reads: CASSLSGGGNQPQHF. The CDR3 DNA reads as TGTGCCAGCAGCTTGTCAGGTGGGGGCAATCAGCCCCAGCATTTT.

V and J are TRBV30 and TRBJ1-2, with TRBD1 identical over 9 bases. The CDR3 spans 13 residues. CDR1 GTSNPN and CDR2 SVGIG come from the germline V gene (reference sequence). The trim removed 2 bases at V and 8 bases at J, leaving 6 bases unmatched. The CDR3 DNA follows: TGTGCCTGGAGTCAACGGACAGGGGAAGGCTACACCTTC. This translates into CAWSQRTGEGYTF.